This T cell receptor beta chain was recovered during a study of blood T cells in healthy people across ages. Study outcomes and limitations: Per million T cells, the diversity of TCR beta decreased roughly linearly as age advanced.

Trimming left V 0 bases short and J 6 bases short, with 21 bases between. Germline V CDR1 and CDR2: DFQATT, SNEGSKA (reference sequence). The CDR3 is 17 residues long. Primers used in a second PCR of about 7 to 12 cycles were a sample-barcoded 5' primer and a J-beta primer mix. The template-switch adaptor, which had 12 random nucleotides, put a tag on each cDNA molecule. TCRdb re-called the 5' RACE reads through MiXCR, storing one row per CDR3 protein. In the table there are 750,000 to 1,000,000 distinct CDR3 sequences, around 29% of which are singletons. This clonotype was seen a few times. The antigen is not known. These data also formed part of another study, on T cells of mothers and their children. From that second work: From each mother came over 9 million TCR beta CDR3 reads, and from each child came 3 million to 3.5 million.

This TCR derives from a woman aged 40 to 50 in good health. This chain connects TRBV20-1 to TRBJ1-5; D is unresolved. Sequencing input: blood. The CDR3 DNA sequence: TGCAGTGCTAGAGATGGAATAGGACTATTATCCGGTCAGCCCCAGCATTTT. Translating gives CSARDGIGLLSGQPQHF.